The rows below give T cell receptor beta chains drawn from one sample of a study of T cell responses to AZD1222 COVID-19 vaccine. TCRdb's copy holds only in-frame clones and misses some; the assay was immunoSEQ multiplex PCR. Of some 84,000 clones in the sample, 87% were seen once. The source material was peripheral blood, sampled 28 days after the second AZD1222 dose. The receptors were sampled from an adult who received the AZD1222 COVID-19 vaccine. Both conserved end residues are trimmed from each CDR3. The order of the fields is V gene, J gene, CDR3 protein.

TRBV2	TRBJ1-1	ASSRYTGGEVLGTEAF
TRBV13	TRBJ2-7	ASSLGRGSYEQY
TRBV9	TRBJ1-2	ASSAAGWTNYGYT
TRBV7-3	TRBJ2-2	ASSLRYTGELF
TRBV27	TRBJ1-6	ASSLQGASYNSPLH
TRBV7-2	TRBJ1-2	ASSLVRGNYGYT
TRBV7-9	TRBJ2-7	ASSLGQYEQY
TRBV27	TRBJ2-7	ASSPLGQGSYEQY
TRBV5-1	TRBJ1-2	ASSLDGQGYGYT
TRBV6-5	TRBJ1-2	ASSSGTGDYGYT
TRBV4-3	TRBJ1-2	ASSLDHGREDNYGYT
TRBV3-1/TRBV3-2	TRBJ2-3	ASSQATRLGTDTQY
TRBV9	TRBJ1-6	ASSNSGGSYNSPLH
TRBV5-1	TRBJ1-1	ASSPLGFGEAF
TRBV7-9	TRBJ1-2	ASSFGLSGYT
TRBV4-1	TRBJ1-3	ASSPTGLPGNTIY
TRBV21-1	TRBJ2-7	ASSFRGFSYEQY
TRBV7-9	TRBJ2-5	ASSLASQETQY
TRBV10-2	TRBJ2-1	ASSEVNTATEQF
TRBV25-1	TRBJ2-7	ASSRGGALYEQY
TRBV6-5	TRBJ1-2	ASRPLRGGYGYT
TRBV7-7	TRBJ1-1	ASSLPAAGCYWTEAF
TRBV19	TRBJ2-6	ASSIAAGASSGANVLT
TRBV10-3	TRBJ2-2	AISDHQTGGMSTGELF
TRBV6-5	TRBJ1-6	ASSPGRQSPLH
TRBV28	TRBJ2-3	ASSPDSRTDTQY
TRBV7-9	TRBJ2-7	ASSHPVQRYYEQY
TRBV20-1	TRBJ1-1	SAPTNTEAF
TRBV7-9	TRBJ2-7	ASSSWDYEQY
TRBV12-3/TRBV12-4	TRBJ1-2	ASSSPNYGYT
TRBV30	TRBJ2-7	AWTDGTGPYEQY
TRBV5-4	TRBJ1-2	ASSLQARTNGGYT
TRBV20-1	TRBJ1-2	SARWGYGYT
TRBV7-7	TRBJ2-3	ASSSAGGRTDTQY
TRBV10-3	TRBJ1-4	AISEVATNEKLF
TRBV27	TRBJ1-6	ASSWGTVRNSPLH
TRBV7-9	TRBJ2-7	ASSPKDVHRGFVRYEQY
TRBV12-2	TRBJ1-6	ASRLASSENMSSPLH
TRBV5-1	TRBJ1-2	ASSLLGGQGYT
TRBV7-3	TRBJ2-7	ASSLTPGLAYNEQY
TRBV3-1/TRBV3-2	TRBJ1-6	ASSQGIYPYSPLH
TRBV5-4	TRBJ2-3	ASSLTSGTTDTQY
TRBV9	TRBJ2-3	ASSPRGLAGSTDTQY
TRBV11-2	TRBJ2-1	ASSLIRGTDYNEQF
TRBV6-2/TRBV6-3	TRBJ2-2	ASSPIGKTAPGELF
TRBV28	TRBJ2-7	ASTWGTHRYEQY
TRBV7-2	TRBJ2-7	ASSLADRQGHEQY
TRBV12-5	TRBJ2-5	ASGPWTGGQETQY
TRBV7-9	TRBJ1-4	ASSLSGIREKLF
TRBV6-2/TRBV6-3	TRBJ2-2	ASSPTLAGKGELF
TRBV27	TRBJ2-3	ASSGLAGGLTDTQY
TRBV7-6	TRBJ2-7	ASSLAVQGSYEQY
TRBV6-2/TRBV6-3	TRBJ2-3	ASSDPTDTQY
TRBV10-3	TRBJ2-3	AAGGQDTQY
TRBV2	TRBJ2-7	ASSDGTGTREQY
TRBV27	TRBJ1-6	ASSLGYDRDRSPLH
TRBV6-5	TRBJ2-5	ASSYDRGETQY
TRBV6-1	TRBJ1-3	ASSERPSSGNTIY